The next 18 T cell receptor beta chains were all read from a single sample in a study of blood T cell repertoires in COVID-19. The repertoire was sequenced with immunoSEQ multiplex PCR; TCRdb's copy has only in-frame clones and lacks some. Here the sample spans a few hundred thousand clones, just under 85% being singletons. Sequencing was done on a sample of peripheral blood. Receptors originate from a man older than 75 with acute or convalescent COVID-19.

The CDR3 DNA reads TGTGCCAGCAGCTTGGCAGGCCCTATCGTTGAGCAGTTCTTC. It encodes CASSLAGPIVEQFF. The chain carries TRBV5-4 and TRBJ2-1; D remains ambiguous. CDR1 and CDR2 from the germline V gene are SGHNT and YYREEE (reference sequence). Trimming cost V 0 bases and J 9 bases, with 13 bases left between them. The CDR3 has 14 amino acids.

The chain is built from TRBV28 and TRBJ2-7; TRBD1 matches 8 bases. The CDR3 extends over 15 amino acids. After removal of 2 bases from V and 7 bases from J, the junction contained 10 bases not matched to a gene. Germline CDR1 is MDHEN and CDR2 is SYDVKM. In DNA form, the CDR3 reads TGTGCCAGCAGTTTACCGCTGACAGGGGCTAATGAGCAGTACTTC. Amino acids: CASSLPLTGANEQYF.

This clone has a handful of counts. The chain is built from TRBV11-2 and TRBJ2-7; 10 positions agree with TRBD2. The germline gives CDR1 SGHAT, CDR2 FQNNGV. The V gene end was trimmed by 1 base and the J gene end by 0 bases; junction bases not matched to a gene: 6. The CDR3 extends over 17 amino acids. The CDR3 DNA is TGTGCCAGCAGCTTAGGCCTAGCGGGAGTTCTCTCCTACGAGCAGTACTTC. As protein: CASSLGLAGVLSYEQYF.

CDR3 in amino acids: CANRKQGREEFNYGYTF. DNA of the CDR3: TGCGCCAACCGAAAACAGGGAAGAGAAGAGTTTAACTATGGCTACACCTTC. This sequence joins TRBV10-1 and TRBJ1-2; a possible D gene is TRBD1 (6 bases). Trimming left V 10 bases short and J 1 base short, with 25 bases between. The CDR3 sequence is 17 residues long. Looked up from germline, CDR1 is WNHNN and CDR2 is SYGVQD (reference sequence).

CDR3 coding DNA: TGTGCCAGCAGCTTAAGACAGGACTCCTACGAGCAGTACTTC. It codes for CASSLRQDSYEQYF. The chain combines TRBV9 with TRBJ2-7; weak D call: TRBD1 (6 bases). Germline-derived CDR1 and CDR2 are SGDLS and YYNGEE. The V end was cut by 4 bases, the J end by 0 bases, with 11 bases between. The CDR3 runs 14 residues.

The gene calls are TRBV19 and TRBJ2-7; TRBD1 matches at 8 bases. Germline CDR1 is LNHDA and CDR2 is SQIVND (reference sequence). V was pared by 6 bases and J by 3 bases, with 13 bases of the junction left unmatched. The CDR3 runs 16 residues. DNA for the CDR3: TGTGCCAGTAGAGAAGCCGGACAGGGAAGACTCTACGAGCAGTACTTC. Its protein is CASREAGQGRLYEQYF.

V is TRBV19 and J is TRBJ1-5; D is perhaps TRBD1 (6 bases). V gave up 6 bases and J gave up 3 bases, with 9 bases separating them. Germline CDR1 LNHDA, CDR2 SQIVND (reference sequence). The CDR3 length is 13 residues. The CDR3 DNA follows: TGTGCCAGTAGAGGACAGAACAATCAGCCCCAGCATTTT. It yields the protein CASRGQNNQPQHF.

The chain recombines TRBV11-2 with TRBJ1-5; D might be TRBD1 (6 bases). The CDR3 sequence is 14 residues long. Trimming stripped 1 base from V and 7 bases from J, with 11 bases between. In germline, CDR1 is SGHAT, CDR2 FQNNGV. As DNA, the CDR3 is TGTGCCAGCAGCTTAGGGCACAGGGTCCAGCCCCAGCATTTT. This translates into CASSLGHRVQPQHF.

This chain joins TRBV18 and TRBJ1-3; D is undetermined. The germline V gene has CDR1 KGHSH and CDR2 LQKENI. CDR3 length: 14 amino acids. V lost 3 bases, J lost 4 bases, and 10 bases lay in between. The CDR3 coding sequence is TGTGCCAGCTCACCGGAGACTTTGGGAAACACCATATATTTT. Translated: CASSPETLGNTIYF.

The chain couples TRBV20-1 to TRBJ1-1; tentative D call: TRBD1 (6 bases). V was cut by 6 bases and J by 7 bases, with 12 bases left in between. Germline CDR1 and CDR2: DFQATT and SNEGSKA (reference sequence). This CDR3 is built from 11 residues. CDR3 in amino acids: CSAARGGEAFF. CDR3 bases: TGCAGTGCCGCGAGAGGGGGTGAAGCTTTCTTT.

This clone was observed a single time. The gene calls are TRBV6-5 and TRBJ1-5, with D uncertain. Deletions cut 6 bases from V and 5 bases from J, with 8 bases between. The germline V gene has CDR1 MNHEY and CDR2 SVGAGI. The CDR3 is 12 amino acids. CDR3 in amino acids: CASRSRDQPQHF. The CDR3 DNA is TGTGCCAGCAGAAGTAGAGATCAGCCCCAGCATTTT.

CDR3 residues: CASSLRNEQFF. The CDR3 bases are TGTGCCAGCTCACTTCGGAATGAGCAGTTCTTC. This chain uses TRBV18 with TRBJ2-1; the D is unclear. Germline V gene sequence: CDR1 KGHSH, CDR2 LQKENI. This CDR3 region has 11 residues. V was clipped by 4 bases and J by 7 bases, with 5 bases between them.

The CDR3 reads CASRIGVSSTDTQYF. The DNA of the CDR3 is TGTGCCAGCAGAATAGGGGTTTCAAGCACAGATACGCAGTATTTT. The J gene is TRBJ2-3, the V gene TRBV11-3, with D perhaps matching TRBD1 (5 bases). The CDR3 has 15 residues. Germline CDR1 is SGHNT and CDR2 is YENEEA. The germline V and J ends were trimmed by 6 bases and 0 bases, with 13 bases remaining between them.

This chain uses TRBV4-1 with TRBJ2-5, with 12 nucleotides matching TRBD2. This CDR3 has 17 residues. Germline V gene lookup returns CDR1 MGHRA and CDR2 YSYEKL. Trimming took 0 bases from V and 7 from J; bases not matched to a gene: 9. The CDR3 nucleotides read TGCGCCAGCAGCCAAGAATTCCTAGCGGGAGGGCCACGGACCCAGTACTTC. Amino acids: CASSQEFLAGGPRTQYF.

This clone was detected only a few times. This sequence joins TRBV7-2 and TRBJ1-2; tentative D call: TRBD1 (6 bases). V gave up 5 bases and J gave up 4 bases, with 11 bases separating them. The CDR3 sequence is 13 residues long. CDR1 is SGHTA and CDR2 is FQGNSA in the germline V gene. The CDR3 here is CASSPDRFYGYTF. DNA for the CDR3: TGTGCCAGCAGCCCCGACAGGTTCTATGGCTACACCTTC.

The chain combines TRBV24-1 with TRBJ2-1; 8 bases match TRBD2. V dropped 0 bases and J dropped 0; count of bases not matched to a gene: 6. The germline gives CDR1 KGHDR, CDR2 SFDVKD. CDR3 length: 18 amino acids. CDR3 coding DNA: TGTGCCACCAGTGATTTGCCTAGCGGGCCGAGCTCCTACAATGAGCAGTTCTTC. Encoded protein: CATSDLPSGPSSYNEQFF.

The gene calls are TRBV5-1 and TRBJ2-7, with D unclear. The germline V gene has CDR1 SGHRS and CDR2 YFSETQ. The CDR3 totals 15 residues. V gave up 0 bases and J gave up 0 bases, with 10 bases separating them. As DNA, the CDR3 is TGCGCCAGCAGCTTGGCATTTGGCAACTCCTACGAGCAGTACTTC. It encodes CASSLAFGNSYEQYF.

This chain connects TRBV3-1 (or the pseudogene TRBV3-2) to TRBJ2-2; D is perhaps TRBD1 (5 bases). Looked up from germline, CDR1 is LGHDT and CDR2 is YNNKEL (reference sequence). CDR3 size: 16 residues. V lost 4 bases and J lost 0, with 12 bases in between. As DNA, the CDR3 is TGTGCCAGCAGCCTCTTGACAGCGACGAACACCGGGGAGCTGTTTTTT. Protein: CASSLLTATNTGELFF.